A single sample gave rise to the 27 T cell receptor beta chains below, sequenced in a study of T cell responses to AZD1222 COVID-19 vaccine. TCRdb's copy holds only in-frame clones and misses some; the assay was immunoSEQ multiplex PCR. The sample includes just over 8,000 clones, over 75% seen only once; the top ten take 6.5% to 9%. This sample comprised peripheral blood, obtained 28 days after the second AZD1222 dose. These receptors originate from an adult who received the AZD1222 COVID-19 vaccine.

V usage is TRBV9 and J usage is TRBJ2-5; D gene unclear. V was cut by 0 bases and J by 5 bases, with 8 bases left in between. Germline-derived CDR1 and CDR2 are SGDLS and YYNGEE. The CDR3 runs to 13 residues. CDR3 residues: CASSVGTLETQYF. In DNA form, the CDR3 reads TGTGCCAGCAGCGTAGGTACGCTTGAGACCCAGTACTTC. Full variable domain (outside the CDR3, taken from reference TRBV9 and TRBJ2-5): DSGVTQTPKHLITATGQRVTLRCSPRSGDLSVYWYQQSLDQGLQFLIQYYNGEERAKGNILERFSAQQFPDLHSELNLSSLELGDSALYFCASSVGTLETQYFGPGTRLLVL.

This rearrangement joins TRBV9 to TRBJ2-3, with 7 bases identical to TRBD1. V lost 3 bases and J lost 6; bases outside the gene matches: 10. Germline CDR1 SGDLS, CDR2 YYNGEE. This CDR3 region has 15 residues. The CDR3 protein is CASSAATGMSDTQYF. CDR3 nucleotide sequence: TGTGCCAGCAGCGCGGCGACAGGGATGTCTGATACGCAGTATTTT.

This clone showed up just a few times. This rearrangement joins TRBV25-1 to TRBJ1-1; a weak D match, TRBD1 (5 bases). The CDR3 sequence is 13 residues long. V shed 7 bases and J shed 4 bases, with 13 bases lying between them. CDR1 is MGHDK, CDR2 SYGVNS, per germline. CDR3 nucleotides: TGTGCCAGCAAAACAGGTTGGAGCACTGAAGCTTTCTTT. It yields the protein CASKTGWSTEAFF.

V usage is TRBV4-1 and J usage is TRBJ2-7, with D tentatively TRBD1 or TRBD2 (5 bases each). Trimming cost V 2 bases and J 2 bases, with 13 bases left between them. Looked up from germline, CDR1 is MGHRA and CDR2 is YSYEKL. The CDR3 covers 15 residues. The DNA of the CDR3 is TGCGCCAGCAGCCAATGGACTGGGGGAGCCTACGAGCAGTACTTC. It is translated as CASSQWTGGAYEQYF.

The gene calls are TRBV15 and TRBJ1-1, with unresolved D. Germline values: CDR1 LNHNV, CDR2 YYDKDF (reference sequence). Trimming cost V 0 bases and J 3 bases, with 5 bases left between them. The CDR3 totals 13 residues. The CDR3 here is CATSRDPHTEAFF. The CDR3 DNA is TGTGCCACCAGCAGAGATCCCCACACTGAAGCTTTCTTT.

V usage is TRBV19 and J usage is TRBJ1-1; the match to TRBD1 covers 8 bases. In germline, CDR1 is LNHDA, CDR2 SQIVND (reference sequence). V trimming: 6 bases; J trimming: 5 bases; junction bases outside the gene matches: 8. CDR3 length: 14 residues. Here the CDR3 DNA reads TGTGCCAGTAGCGCAGGGGGCCTGGGGACTGAAGCTTTCTTT. It specifies CASSAGGLGTEAFF. Together with reference TRBV19 and TRBJ1-1, the CDR3 gives the full variable domain: DGGITQSPKYLFRKEGQNVTLSCEQNLNHDAMYWYRQDPGQGLRLIYYSQIVNDFQKGDIAEGYSVSREKKESFPLTVTSAQKNPTAFYLCASSAGGLGTEAFFGQGTRLTVV.

This chain joins TRBV12-3 or TRBV12-4 and TRBJ1-1; D is perhaps TRBD1 (6 bases). V was trimmed by 6 bases and J by 6 bases, leaving 8 bases between them. The CDR3 is made up of 11 amino acids. The CDR3 spells CASSRGSEAFF. The CDR3 region has the DNA TGTGCCAGCAGCAGGGGCTCTGAAGCTTTCTTT.

V usage is TRBV30 and J usage is TRBJ1-1; D may be TRBD1 (5 bases). V was pared by 3 bases and J by 10 bases, with 15 bases between. Germline V lookup: CDR1 GTSNPN, CDR2 SVGIG (reference sequence). This CDR3 region has 12 residues. As DNA, the CDR3 is TGTGCCTGGAGCTTAGTAGGGGAGGCAGCTTTCTTT. This encodes CAWSLVGEAAFF.

The V and J genes are TRBV9 and TRBJ2-1; tentatively, D is TRBD2 (6 bases). This CDR3 contains 15 residues. The V end was cut by 5 bases, the J end by 4 bases, with 16 bases between. From germline, CDR1 is SGDLS and CDR2 YYNGEE. CDR3 in amino acids: CASSLGEVGYNEQFF. The DNA for the CDR3 is TGTGCCAGCAGTCTGGGGGAGGTAGGATACAATGAGCAGTTCTTC.

The V and J genes are TRBV6-6 and TRBJ2-5; a possible D gene is TRBD1 (6 bases). This CDR3 is built from 13 residues. CDR1 is MNHNY, CDR2 SVGAGI, per germline (reference sequence). V lost 0 bases to trimming and J lost 4 bases, with 6 bases between them. The CDR3 DNA follows: TGTGCCAGCAGTTACTCGGGGGCAGAGACCCAGTACTTC. Translation gives CASSYSGAETQYF.

The chain links TRBV3-1 (or the pseudogene TRBV3-2) to TRBJ1-1, with D perhaps TRBD1 (6 bases). V lost 5 bases, J lost 4 bases, and 11 bases lay in between. The CDR3 contains 13 residues. Germline lookup yields CDR1 LGHDT and CDR2 YNNKEL (reference sequence). The CDR3 loop reads CASSLEGGTEAFF. CDR3 bases: TGTGCCAGCAGCTTGGAGGGGGGCACTGAAGCTTTCTTT.

The J gene is TRBJ2-6, the V gene TRBV28, with D unresolved. The CDR3 is 13 amino acids. Looked up from germline, CDR1 is MDHEN and CDR2 is SYDVKM. The V end was cut by 7 bases, the J end by 0 bases, with 4 bases between. CDR3 region: CASMGSGANVLTF. CDR3 nucleotides: TGTGCCAGCATGGGCTCTGGGGCCAACGTCCTGACTTTC.

This rearrangement joins TRBV5-3 to TRBJ2-5; D not certain. TRBV5-3 is an open reading frame whose function is uncertain. Between the trimmed V and J ends, which lost 1 base and 1 base, there was a span of 17 bases. CDR3 size: 17 residues. CDR3 amino acids: CARSLKGSAGCQETQYF. The CDR3, as DNA: TGTGCCAGAAGCTTGAAAGGATCGGCCGGATGCCAAGAGACCCAGTACTTC.

The chain carries TRBV18 and TRBJ2-2, with 7 bases aligning to TRBD1. In germline, CDR1 is KGHSH, CDR2 LQKENI. This CDR3 is built from 14 residues. After removal of 4 bases from V and 6 bases from J, the junction contained 5 bases not matched to a gene. The CDR3 here is CASSLNRGAGELFF. The CDR3 DNA reads TGTGCCAGCTCACTAAACAGGGGTGCCGGGGAGCTGTTTTTT.

V and J are TRBV6-5 and TRBJ1-1; D gene ambiguous. The CDR3 runs 10 residues. V was clipped by 5 bases and J by 8 bases, with 6 bases between them. CDR1 is MNHEY and CDR2 is SVGAGI in the germline V gene. CDR3 bases: TGTGCCAGCAGTAATCGAGAAGCTTTCTTT. It is translated as CASSNREAFF.

The chain carries TRBV7-8 and TRBJ2-1; D gene unclear. Germline V gene sequence: CDR1 SGHVS, CDR2 FQNEAQ. This CDR3 spans 15 amino acids. The V end lost 1 base, the J end lost 5 bases, and 12 bases lay between the germline ends. The CDR3 protein is CASSLVVKRDNEQFF. CDR3 in DNA: TGTGCCAGCAGCTTAGTGGTTAAGCGAGACAATGAGCAGTTCTTC. Using reference TRBV7-8 and TRBJ2-1 for the parts outside the CDR3, the full variable domain is GAGVSQSPRYKVAKRGQDVALRCDPISGHVSLFWYQQALGQGPEFLTYFQNEAQLDKSGLPSDRFFAERPEGSVSTLKIQRTQQEDSAVYLCASSLVVKRDNEQFFGPGTRLTVL.

This clone showed up just once. The CDR3: CASSLTGAETQYF. Written as DNA, the CDR3 is TGTGCCAGCAGCTTAACAGGGGCTGAGACCCAGTACTTC. V and J are TRBV5-5 and TRBJ2-5, with TRBD1 identical over 7 bases. This CDR3 spans 13 amino acids. Germline lookup yields CDR1 SGHKS and CDR2 YYEKEE (reference sequence). J lost 5 bases, V lost 2 bases, and 3 bases had no gene match.

This chain links TRBV19 with TRBJ2-5, with 10 positions matching TRBD2. The junction had 10 bases not matched to a gene; V was cut back by 8 bases and J by 4 bases. This CDR3 is built from 15 residues. Per germline, CDR1 LNHDA and CDR2 SQIVND (reference sequence). CDR3 sequence (DNA): TGTGCCAGTGGACCGGGACTAGCGTCAAGAGAGACCCAGTACTTC. Its protein product is CASGPGLASRETQYF.

The chain joins TRBV6-2 or TRBV6-3 to TRBJ2-7, with no clear D. The ends were cut back, 2 bases at V and 2 bases at J, with 10 bases in the middle. This CDR3 comprises 14 residues. CDR1 and CDR2 from the germline V gene are MNHEY and SVGEGT. CDR3: CASSYGSDPYEQYF. Written as DNA, the CDR3 is TGTGCCAGCAGTTACGGTTCGGATCCCTACGAGCAGTACTTC.

The chain couples TRBV3-1 (or the pseudogene TRBV3-2) to TRBJ2-2; no clear D. With 0 bases removed from V and 5 bases from J, the gap between germline ends came to 7 bases. The CDR3 has 14 amino acids. Germline loops: CDR1 LGHDT, CDR2 YNNKEL (reference sequence). The chain's CDR3 is CASSQEGLTGELFF. The CDR3 bases are TGTGCCAGCAGCCAAGAGGGTCTTACCGGGGAGCTGTTTTTT.

The rearrangement uses TRBV5-1 and TRBJ1-1; D gene ambiguous. The CDR3 is 16 residues long. V was clipped by 2 bases and J by 5 bases, with 19 bases between them. Germline V gene lookup returns CDR1 SGHRS and CDR2 YFSETQ. The DNA for the CDR3 is TGCGCCAGCAGCTTAAACTCCGGGGTAAGTGGGACTGAAGCTTTCTTT. Amino acid sequence: CASSLNSGVSGTEAFF.

The chain carries TRBV7-2 and TRBJ2-7; 11 bases are a match to TRBD1. Germline CDR1 SGHTA, CDR2 FQGNSA. This CDR3 comprises 15 residues. Trimming at V came to 5 bases and at J to 5 bases, leaving 8 bases not matched to a gene. CDR3 coding DNA: TGTGCCAGCAGCCCCCGGGACAGGGGGAACCACGAGCAGTACTTC. It specifies CASSPRDRGNHEQYF.

The rearrangement links TRBV7-2 to TRBJ1-2; 9 bases are shared with TRBD1. This CDR3 spans 17 amino acids. Germline trimming cut 5 bases from V and 4 bases from J; bases unmatched to any gene: 14. CDR1 is SGHTA and CDR2 is FQGNSA in the germline V gene. This CDR3 is CASSPRGPTGGGYGYTF. The CDR3 DNA reads as TGTGCCAGCAGCCCTAGGGGTCCGACAGGGGGAGGCTATGGCTACACCTTC.

This chain links TRBV19 with TRBJ2-7, with 11 bases lining up with TRBD2. The ends lost 6 bases at V and 3 bases at J; junction bases unmatched: 7. The CDR3 has 15 amino acids. CDR1 is LNHDA and CDR2 is SQIVND in the germline V gene (reference sequence). CDR3 coding DNA: TGTGCCAGTAGACCGGGACTAGCGGCCATCTACGAGCAGTACTTC. This encodes CASRPGLAAIYEQYF.

In its sample, this clone was seen once. The J gene is TRBJ1-1, the V gene TRBV5-1, with D maybe TRBD1 (5 bases). The germline V gene has CDR1 SGHRS and CDR2 YFSETQ. This CDR3 contains 14 residues. The ends were cut back, 4 bases at V and 1 base at J, with 11 bases in the middle. CDR3 DNA sequence: TGCGCCAGCAGCACGGGACGGCCGAACACTGAAGCTTTCTTT. Its protein product is CASSTGRPNTEAFF.

The genes are TRBV5-4 and TRBJ2-7; D is unclear. V was cut by 2 bases and J by 0 bases, with 9 bases left in between. Germline CDR1 is SGHNT and CDR2 is YYREEE (reference sequence). The CDR3 extends over 14 amino acids. As DNA, the CDR3 is TGTGCCAGCAGCTTATCCCAGTCCTCCTACGAGCAGTACTTC. This translates into CASSLSQSSYEQYF.

V is TRBV18 and J is TRBJ2-5; D unresolved. The CDR3 has 13 residues. V was shortened by 3 bases and J by 0 bases, with 5 bases between the two germline ends. Germline V gene lookup returns CDR1 KGHSH and CDR2 LQKENI. The CDR3 loop reads CASSPAYQETQYF. CDR3 bases: TGTGCCAGCTCACCCGCGTACCAAGAGACCCAGTACTTC.